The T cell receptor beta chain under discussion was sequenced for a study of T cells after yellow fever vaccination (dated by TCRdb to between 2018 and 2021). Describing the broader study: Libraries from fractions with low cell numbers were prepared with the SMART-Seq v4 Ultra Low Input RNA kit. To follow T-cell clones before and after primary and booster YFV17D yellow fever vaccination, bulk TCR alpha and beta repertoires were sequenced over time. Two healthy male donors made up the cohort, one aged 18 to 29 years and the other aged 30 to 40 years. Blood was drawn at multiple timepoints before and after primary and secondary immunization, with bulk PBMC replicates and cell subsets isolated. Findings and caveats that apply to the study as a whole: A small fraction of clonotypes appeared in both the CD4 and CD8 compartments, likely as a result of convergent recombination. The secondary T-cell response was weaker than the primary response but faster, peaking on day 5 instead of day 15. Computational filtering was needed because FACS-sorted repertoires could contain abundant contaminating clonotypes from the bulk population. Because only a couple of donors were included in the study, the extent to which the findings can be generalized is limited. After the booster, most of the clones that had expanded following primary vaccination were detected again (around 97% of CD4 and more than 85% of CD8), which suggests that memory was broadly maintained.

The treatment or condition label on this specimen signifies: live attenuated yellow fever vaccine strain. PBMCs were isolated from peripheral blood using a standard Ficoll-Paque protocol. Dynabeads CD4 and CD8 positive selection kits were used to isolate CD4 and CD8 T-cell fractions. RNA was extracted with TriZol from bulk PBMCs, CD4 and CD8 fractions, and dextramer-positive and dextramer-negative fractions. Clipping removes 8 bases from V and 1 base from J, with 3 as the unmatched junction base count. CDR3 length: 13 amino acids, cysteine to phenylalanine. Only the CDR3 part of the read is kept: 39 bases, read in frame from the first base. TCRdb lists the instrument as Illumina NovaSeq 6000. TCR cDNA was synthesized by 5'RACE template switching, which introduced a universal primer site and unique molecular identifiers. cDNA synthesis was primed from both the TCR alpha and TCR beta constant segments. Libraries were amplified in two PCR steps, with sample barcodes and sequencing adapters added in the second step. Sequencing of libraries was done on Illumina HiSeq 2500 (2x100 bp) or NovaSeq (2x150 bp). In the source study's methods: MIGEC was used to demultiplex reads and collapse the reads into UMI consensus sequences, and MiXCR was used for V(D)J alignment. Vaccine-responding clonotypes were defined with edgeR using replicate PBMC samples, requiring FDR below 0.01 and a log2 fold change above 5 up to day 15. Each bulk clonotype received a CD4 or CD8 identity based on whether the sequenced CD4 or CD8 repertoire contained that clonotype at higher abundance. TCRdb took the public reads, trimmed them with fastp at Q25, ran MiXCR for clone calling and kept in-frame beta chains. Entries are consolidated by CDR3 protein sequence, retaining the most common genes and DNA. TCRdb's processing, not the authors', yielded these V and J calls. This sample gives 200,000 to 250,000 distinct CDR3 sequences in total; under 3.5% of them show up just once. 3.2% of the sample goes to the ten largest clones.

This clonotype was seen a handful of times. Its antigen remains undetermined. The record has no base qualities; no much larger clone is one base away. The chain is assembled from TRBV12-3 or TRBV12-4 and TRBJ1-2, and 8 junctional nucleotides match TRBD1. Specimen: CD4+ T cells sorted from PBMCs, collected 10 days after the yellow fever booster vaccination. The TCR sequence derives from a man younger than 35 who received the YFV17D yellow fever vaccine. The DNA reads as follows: TGTGCCAGCGGACAGGGACGTAACTATGGCTACACCTTC. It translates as CASGQGRNYGYTF.